This T cell receptor (beta chain) was sequenced in a study of blood T cell repertoires in COVID-19. The overall study: Collection of acute and convalescent COVID-19 samples took place in the United States, Italy and Spain. Sample material is recorded as cDNA or gDNA derived from T cells, B-cell-depleted T cells, or PBMCs.

Data came from immunoSEQ multiplex PCR; TCRdb stores just in-frame clones and leaves some out. This sample carries about 270,000 clones, around 90% of them seen once, and the ten largest clones take approximately 2.9%. Deletions cut 2 bases from V and 6 bases from J, with 16 bases between. Per the germline V gene, CDR1 is MNHNS and CDR2 is SASEGT. CDR3 length equals 15 residues. A PCR-confirmed or clinician-diagnosed COVID-19 case had contacted exposed participants within 2 weeks of entry. V gene TRBV6-1 combines with J gene TRBJ1-2; D uncertain. The sequenced sample consisted of PBMCs or T cells enriched from blood (not recorded which). The source is a man aged 35 to 55 who had been exposed to COVID-19. The DNA of the CDR3 is TGTGCCAGCAGTGAATTTATAGGGCAGAGGGATGGCTACACCTTC. It codes for CASSEFIGQRDGYTF.